A single sample gave rise to the 25 T cell receptor beta chains below, sequenced in a study of control samples from healthy donors and cancer patients (dated by TCRdb to 2018 to 2020). Library creation used the immunoSEQ multiplex PCR assay. As stored in TCRdb, this immuneACCESS dataset retains in-frame rearrangements with V and J assigned. A fraction of the clones does not appear; measured against another copy, unresolved V genes explain less than half of the discrepancy, and the remainder lacks a known reason. For this sample the table gives 75,000 to 100,000 clones, of which about nine tenths were detected only once. The ten largest make up around 3% of the sample. The sequencing input was blood. The origin of the receptors is a human donor in good health. The donor label of this sample is uncertain.

This chain uses TRBV2 with TRBJ1-5, with TRBD1 identical over 10 bases. This CDR3 comprises 13 residues. Germline CDR1 is SNHLY and CDR2 is FYNNEI. V gave up 6 bases and J gave up 5 bases; unmatched junction bases: 1. CDR3 residues: CASSGTGDQPQHF. For the CDR3, the DNA is TGTGCCAGCAGCGGGACAGGGGATCAGCCCCAGCATTTT.

The rearrangement joins TRBV6-1 to TRBJ1-5; D gene ambiguous. Germline V gives CDR1 MNHNS, CDR2 SASEGT. The CDR3 consists of 14 residues. Trimming left V 2 bases short and J 0 bases short, with 5 bases between. The CDR3 here is CASSERGSNQPQHF. The CDR3 DNA sequence: TGTGCCAGCAGTGAACGCGGTAGCAATCAGCCCCAGCATTTT.

The chain has TRBV25-1 and TRBJ1-1; unclear D gene. Germline values: CDR1 MGHDK, CDR2 SYGVNS. Trimming pared 6 bases from V and 2 bases from J, leaving 4 bases between. The CDR3 totals 11 residues. The CDR3 nucleotides read TGTGCCAGCAGCAAAAACACTGAAGCTTTCTTT. Amino acids: CASSKNTEAFF.

The CDR3 region has the DNA TGTGCCAGCAGCCCGGGGCCTATGAATGAGCAGTTCTTC. Translating gives CASSPGPMNEQFF. The chain uses TRBV7-2 and TRBJ2-1, with D possibly called TRBD1 or TRBD2 (5 bases each). The CDR3 loop spans 13 amino acids. Trimming took off 5 bases at V and 7 bases at J, with 12 bases between the two ends. Per the germline V gene, CDR1 is SGHTA and CDR2 is FQGNSA.

J is TRBJ2-2 and V is TRBV5-6; no definite D call. The CDR3 covers 14 residues. The ends were cut back, 0 bases at V and 1 base at J, with 4 bases in the middle. Germline loops: CDR1 SGHDT, CDR2 YYEEEE. This CDR3 reads CASSLVVNTGELFF. Written as DNA, the CDR3 is TGTGCCAGCAGCTTGGTTGTGAACACCGGGGAGCTGTTTTTT.

This chain joins TRBV29-1 and TRBJ2-3; 10 bases agree with TRBD2. The junction had 9 bases not matched to a gene; V was cut back by 2 bases and J by 7 bases. Germline V gives CDR1 SQVTM, CDR2 ANQGSEA. This CDR3 has 15 amino acids. This CDR3 reads CSVEKLAGAGNTQYF. Here the CDR3 DNA reads TGCAGCGTTGAAAAGCTAGCGGGGGCTGGAAATACGCAGTATTTT.

This sequence joins TRBV27 and TRBJ1-1, with D possibly TRBD1 on 6 matching bases. V was cut by 4 bases and J by 5 bases, with 11 bases left in between. Germline V gene lookup returns CDR1 MNHEY and CDR2 SMNVEV (reference sequence). The CDR3 sequence is 13 residues long. The CDR3 loop reads CASSWGQSTEAFF. For the CDR3, the DNA is TGTGCCAGCAGTTGGGGGCAGTCGACTGAAGCTTTCTTT.

V gene TRBV11-3 combines with J gene TRBJ2-1; TRBD2 might be the D (6 bases). The ends were cut back, 2 bases at V and 4 bases at J, with 15 bases in the middle. CDR1 and CDR2 from the germline V gene are SGHNT and YENEEA. This CDR3 is 16 amino acids long. CDR3 sequence: CASSLMGTGGYNEQFF. The CDR3, as DNA: TGTGCCAGCAGCTTAATGGGGACCGGAGGGTACAATGAGCAGTTCTTC.

This clone has more than one count but fewer than ten. V gene TRBV12-3 or TRBV12-4 combines with J gene TRBJ1-4, with a tentative D call TRBD1 (6 bases). This CDR3 spans 12 amino acids. The ends were cut back, 7 bases at V and 8 bases at J, with 11 bases in the middle. The CDR3 region has the DNA TGTGCCAGCAACAGGGTTGGGGAAAAACTGTTTTTT. Protein product: CASNRVGEKLFF.

CDR3 nucleotides: TGTGCCACAGGACAGGGTAACTATGGCTACACCTTC. Translating it yields CATGQGNYGYTF. The rearrangement links TRBV24-1 to TRBJ1-2; TRBD1 aligns across 8 bases. This CDR3 contains 12 residues. Germline V lookup: CDR1 KGHDR, CDR2 SFDVKD. Trimming took 10 bases from V and 1 from J; bases not matched to a gene: 1.

This clone was recorded only once. The chain employs TRBV28 and TRBJ1-1, with a tentative D call TRBD1 (5 bases). Germline V gene data show CDR1 as MDHEN and CDR2 as SYDVKM. Trimming left V 4 bases short and J 2 bases short, with 17 bases between. The CDR3 extends over 16 amino acids. CDR3 loop: CASSYSRGQPNTEAFF. The CDR3 DNA reads TGTGCCAGCAGTTACAGTAGGGGTCAGCCCAACACTGAAGCTTTCTTT.

This chain links TRBV10-3 with TRBJ2-1; D perhaps matches TRBD2 (7 bases). The V gene's germline CDR1 is ENHRY and CDR2 SYGVKD. This CDR3 contains 16 residues. V was clipped by 6 bases and J by 5 bases, with 20 bases between them. The CDR3, as DNA: TGTGCCATCAGCCTGGGTCTTAAGGGGGGGAACAATGAGCAGTTCTTC. Translated, it gives CAISLGLKGGNNEQFF.

J is TRBJ1-5 and V is TRBV15; D ambiguous. Germline V gene sequence: CDR1 LNHNV, CDR2 YYDKDF (reference sequence). Trimming removed 5 bases at V and 0 bases at J, with 17 bases between. The CDR3 is 17 amino acids. The CDR3 protein is CATSGGGVESSNQPQHF. The CDR3 nucleotides are TGTGCCACCAGCGGAGGAGGTGTGGAGAGTAGCAATCAGCCCCAGCATTTT.

The chain combines TRBV27 with TRBJ1-4; perhaps TRBD1 as D (5 bases). Trimming stripped 4 bases from V and 7 bases from J, with 7 bases between. The CDR3 is 12 amino acids. Germline V gene lookup returns CDR1 MNHEY and CDR2 SMNVEV (reference sequence). The CDR3 DNA is TGTGCCAGCAGTTCGGGACGTGAAAAACTGTTTTTT. Protein sequence: CASSSGREKLFF.

In this sample, this clone turned up a few times. The chain couples TRBV5-6 to TRBJ1-1, with TRBD1 matching over 8 bases. The CDR3 spans 16 residues. V was pared by 0 bases and J by 1 base, with 5 bases of the junction left unmatched. The germline gives CDR1 SGHDT, CDR2 YYEEEE. Here the CDR3 reads CASSLVDRGSNTEAFF. In DNA, the CDR3 is TGTGCCAGCAGCTTGGTTGACAGGGGCTCGAACACTGAAGCTTTCTTT.

CDR3 sequence (DNA): TGTGCCAGCAGTTATAGCGGGGGGGTCCATGAGCAGTTCTTC. It yields the protein CASSYSGGVHEQFF. The rearrangement joins TRBV6-6 to TRBJ2-1, with 11 bases aligning to TRBD2. CDR3 length equals 14 residues. V dropped 3 bases and J dropped 8; count of bases not matched to a gene: 3. Germline values: CDR1 MNHNY, CDR2 SVGAGI (reference sequence).

A word on this clone: A junction end diverges from the germline sequence, so it may reflect a read error. In nucleotides, the CDR3 is TGTGCCAGCAGCCTAGAGGGGCGATATAATGAAAAACTGTTTTTT. Translation: CASSLEGRYNEKLFF. The rearrangement links TRBV11-2 to TRBJ1-4, with D tentatively TRBD1 (5 bases). The CDR3 extends over 15 amino acids. Germline V CDR1 and CDR2: SGHAT, FQNNGV. The variable domain in full, with the rest retrieved from reference TRBV11-2 and TRBJ1-4, is EAGVAQSPRYKIIEKRQSVAFWCNPISGHATLYWYQQILGQGPKLLIQFQNNGVVDDSQLPKDRFSAERLKGVDSTLKIQPAKLEDSAVYLCASSLEGRYNEKLFFGSGTQLSVL.

This clone has a single count. This rearrangement joins TRBV6-5 to TRBJ2-3, with a weak D call TRBD1 (6 bases). The CDR3 length is 14 residues. Trimming shortened V by 7 bases and J by 7 bases, and 18 bases separated the two germline ends. The germline V gene has CDR1 MNHEY and CDR2 SVGAGI. Written as DNA, the CDR3 is TGTGCCAGCAATCTAGACCCACAGGGAAATACGCAGTATTTT. The encoded protein is CASNLDPQGNTQYF.

The genes are TRBV20-1 and TRBJ2-7; TRBD2 is a possible D gene (6 bases). From germline, CDR1 is DFQATT and CDR2 SNEGSKA (reference sequence). The CDR3 sequence is 11 residues long. The V gene lost 7 bases and the J gene lost 6 bases, with 13 bases spanning the gap. The CDR3 DNA reads as TGCAGTGGGACTCCCGGGGGCGAGCAGTACTTC. Amino acids: CSGTPGGEQYF.

This clone was found once. The V call is TRBV7-6, the J call TRBJ2-3; 14 bases agree with TRBD2. The CDR3 extends over 14 amino acids. Germline trimming cut 3 bases from V and 8 bases from J; bases unmatched to any gene: 1. The germline V gene has CDR1 SGHVS and CDR2 FNYEAQ. The CDR3 spells CASSLTSGGVTQYF. The CDR3 DNA is TGTGCCAGCAGCTTGACTAGCGGGGGGGTTACGCAGTATTTT.

The chain combines TRBV6-5 with TRBJ1-5, with a possible D match to TRBD1 (6 bases). Trimming cost V 10 bases and J 4 bases, with 17 bases left between them. Germline CDR1 and CDR2: MNHEY and SVGAGI. The CDR3 covers 14 residues. The CDR3 spells CAIARTVGNQPQHF. The CDR3, as DNA: TGTGCCATCGCACGGACAGTCGGGAATCAGCCCCAGCATTTT.

This clone was observed once. The V and J genes are TRBV14 and TRBJ2-7; TRBD1 might be the D (5 bases). V was pared by 4 bases and J by 6 bases, with 13 bases between. The CDR3 runs 13 residues. Germline V gives CDR1 SGHDN, CDR2 FVKESK. The CDR3 is CASSLNQGGEQYF. CDR3 nucleotide sequence: TGTGCCAGCAGCCTCAACCAGGGTGGCGAGCAGTACTTC.

J is TRBJ2-2 and V is TRBV19, with TRBD1 matching 10 bases. V lost 3 bases, J lost 6 bases, and 7 bases stayed unmatched. Germline values: CDR1 LNHDA, CDR2 SQIVND (reference sequence). This CDR3 is 16 amino acids long. CDR3 in amino acids: CASSITTGGGSGELFF. The CDR3 DNA follows: TGTGCCAGTAGTATTACGACAGGGGGCGGTTCCGGGGAGCTGTTTTTT. Filled out from reference TRBV19 and TRBJ2-2, the complete variable domain reads DGGITQSPKYLFRKEGQNVTLSCEQNLNHDAMYWYRQDPGQGLRLIYYSQIVNDFQKGDIAEGYSVSREKKESFPLTVTSAQKNPTAFYLCASSITTGGGSGELFFGEGSRLTVL.

The V and J genes are TRBV9 and TRBJ1-5; 7 positions match TRBD1. The V segment lost 4 bases and the J segment 4 bases; nucleotides outside the gene matches: 11. Germline CDR1 SGDLS, CDR2 YYNGEE. There are 16 residues in the CDR3. CDR3 sequence reads: CASSTEEGACNQPQHF. The CDR3 DNA is TGTGCCAGCAGCACAGAGGAGGGGGCTTGTAATCAGCCCCAGCATTTT.

The gene calls are TRBV7-2 and TRBJ1-1; D remains unclear. There are 18 residues in the CDR3. Trimming removed 5 bases from V and 0 bases from J, with 22 bases in between. Per the germline V gene, CDR1 is SGHTA and CDR2 is FQGNSA. The CDR3 here is CASSRVRNRGFMNTEAFF. The CDR3 DNA reads as TGTGCCAGCAGCCGTGTCCGCAACAGAGGTTTCATGAACACTGAAGCTTTCTTT.